Presented here are 9 T cell receptor beta chains from one specimen sequenced in a study of patients and donors after allogeneic stem cell transplantation. TCRdb itself ran the RT-PCR reads through MiXCR, one entry per CDR3 protein. This repertoire shows tens of thousands of distinct CDR3 sequences, 35% to 40% found once; its top ten account for 76%. What was sequenced was blood, either unsorted or a sorted T cell fraction (not recorded which). The receptor set was obtained from a human donor who was either an allogeneic HSCT recipient or a stem cell or donor lymphocyte infusion donor (not recorded which). It is not recorded whose cells these are; they may come from a transplant donor.

This clonotype showed up just a few times. The chain recombines TRBV7-9 with TRBJ2-1; 7 positions match TRBD1. J lost 9 bases, V lost 1 base, and 12 bases had no gene match. This CDR3 region has 16 residues. From germline, CDR1 is SEHNR and CDR2 FQNEAQ (reference sequence). This CDR3 is CASSLVWTGSAGEQFF. The CDR3, as DNA: TGTGCCAGCAGCTTAGTTTGGACAGGCTCTGCAGGTGAGCAGTTCTTC.

The chain has TRBV18 and TRBJ2-1; tentatively, D is TRBD1 (6 bases). CDR1 and CDR2 (germline): KGHSH, LQKENI. Trimming took 0 bases from V and 4 from J, leaving 10 bases between them. CDR3 length: 15 residues. The DNA of the CDR3 is TGTGCCAGCTCACCACCTACAGGGCGATACAATGAGCAGTTCTTC. It yields the protein CASSPPTGRYNEQFF.

This chain joins TRBV5-5 and TRBJ2-2; D tentatively reads TRBD1 or TRBD2 (5 bases each). V was shortened by 4 bases and J by 0 bases, with 13 bases between the two germline ends. The CDR3 is 16 amino acids. Per the germline V gene, CDR1 is SGHKS and CDR2 is YYEKEE (reference sequence). The CDR3 is CASSLGPTPNTGELFF. The CDR3 DNA is TGTGCCAGCAGCCTGGGACCGACCCCGAACACCGGGGAGCTGTTTTTT.

V usage is TRBV7-7 and J usage is TRBJ1-4, with 8 bases lining up with TRBD1. Germline-derived CDR1 and CDR2 are SSHAT and FNYEAQ (reference sequence). The CDR3 sequence is 15 residues long. With V trimmed by 4 bases and J by 4 bases, 5 bases remained unmatched. The CDR3 coding sequence is TGTGCCAGCAGCTACGGGACAGGCCATAATGAAAAACTGTTTTTT. As protein: CASSYGTGHNEKLFF.

The gene calls are TRBV9 and TRBJ1-3; TRBD1 matches at 7 bases. Germline CDR1 reads SGDLS; CDR2 reads YYNGEE. V lost 3 bases and J lost 0; bases outside the gene matches: 6. CDR3 length equals 16 residues. CDR3 nucleotide sequence: TGTGCCAGCAGCGCCGGGACAGTGAGCTCTGGAAACACCATATATTTT. Protein: CASSAGTVSSGNTIYF.

The chain recombines TRBV7-2 with TRBJ1-3, with 8 bases that match TRBD1. V gave up 4 bases and J gave up 0 bases; unmatched junction bases: 8. This CDR3 contains 17 residues. Germline V gene data show CDR1 as SGHTA and CDR2 as FQGNSA. The CDR3 region is CASSSRTGTVSGNTIYF. CDR3 DNA: TGTGCCAGCAGCTCCAGGACAGGGACTGTCTCTGGAAACACCATATATTTT.

This chain connects TRBV5-1 to TRBJ1-1; 9 nucleotides align to TRBD1. With V trimmed by 0 bases and J by 5 bases, 14 bases remained unmatched. The CDR3 has 18 residues. CDR1 and CDR2 (germline): SGHRS, YFSETQ. CDR3 sequence reads: CASSLDAIPTGGGTEAFF. The CDR3 nucleotides are TGCGCCAGCAGCTTGGACGCTATTCCGACAGGGGGTGGAACTGAAGCTTTCTTT.

In its sample, this clonotype was seen a few times. The chain employs TRBV24-1 and TRBJ2-7; D call uncertain. This CDR3 spans 11 amino acids. Germline V gene lookup returns CDR1 KGHDR and CDR2 SFDVKD. Trimming took off 6 bases at V and 5 bases at J, with 7 bases between the two ends. This chain's CDR3 is CATSSLDEQYF. CDR3 sequence (DNA): TGTGCCACCAGTTCGTTGGACGAGCAGTACTTC.

CDR3 loop: CASSINSGWETQYF. The CDR3 nucleotides are TGTGCCAGTAGTATCAATTCGGGATGGGAGACCCAGTACTTC. The V and J genes are TRBV19 and TRBJ2-5, with D perhaps TRBD2 (5 bases). The CDR3 spans 14 residues. Trimming pared 3 bases from V and 5 bases from J, leaving 13 bases between. Germline assignment: CDR1 LNHDA and CDR2 SQIVND (reference sequence).